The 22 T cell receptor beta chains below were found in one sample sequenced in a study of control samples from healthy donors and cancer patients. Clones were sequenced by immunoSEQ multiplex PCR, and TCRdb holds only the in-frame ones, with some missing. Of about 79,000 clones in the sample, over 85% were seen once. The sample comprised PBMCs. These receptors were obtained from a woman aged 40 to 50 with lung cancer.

CDR3 sequence (DNA): TGTGCCAGAAGCTACCCTGGAGAAAGCAATCAGCCCCAGCATTTT. This codes for CARSYPGESNQPQHF. This chain uses TRBV5-3 with TRBJ1-5; D is unclear. TRBV5-3 is filed as an ORF, its function uncertain. V gave up 3 bases and J gave up 1 base, with 11 bases separating them. This CDR3 comprises 15 residues.

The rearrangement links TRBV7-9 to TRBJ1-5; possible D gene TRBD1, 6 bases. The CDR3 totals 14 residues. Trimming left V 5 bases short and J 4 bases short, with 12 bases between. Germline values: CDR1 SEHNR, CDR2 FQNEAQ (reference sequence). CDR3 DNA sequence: TGTGCCAGCAGCCTACAGGGCCTTAATCAGCCCCAGCATTTT. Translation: CASSLQGLNQPQHF.

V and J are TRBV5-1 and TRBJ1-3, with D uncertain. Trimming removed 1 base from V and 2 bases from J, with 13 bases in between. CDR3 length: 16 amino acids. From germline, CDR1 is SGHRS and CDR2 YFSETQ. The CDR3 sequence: CASSLTGSVAGNTIYF. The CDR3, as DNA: TGCGCCAGCAGCTTGACGGGGTCCGTCGCTGGAAACACCATATATTTT.

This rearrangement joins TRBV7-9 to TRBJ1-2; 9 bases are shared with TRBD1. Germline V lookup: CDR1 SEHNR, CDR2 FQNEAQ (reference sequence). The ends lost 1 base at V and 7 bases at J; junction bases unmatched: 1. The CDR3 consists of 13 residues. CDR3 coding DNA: TGTGCCAGCAGCTTAGGGGACAGGGTTGGCTACACCTTC. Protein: CASSLGDRVGYTF.

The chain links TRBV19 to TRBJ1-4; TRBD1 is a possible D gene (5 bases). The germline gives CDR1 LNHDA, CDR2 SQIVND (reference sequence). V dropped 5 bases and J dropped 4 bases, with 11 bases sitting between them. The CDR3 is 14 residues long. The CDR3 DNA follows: TGTGCCAGTAGTGGAGGGGCGCTTAATGAAAAACTGTTTTTT. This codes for CASSGGALNEKLFF.

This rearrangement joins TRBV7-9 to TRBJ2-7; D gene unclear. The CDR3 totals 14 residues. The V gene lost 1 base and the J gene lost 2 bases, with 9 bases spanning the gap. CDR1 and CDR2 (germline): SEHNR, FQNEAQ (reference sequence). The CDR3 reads CASSLVIVPYEQYF. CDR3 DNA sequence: TGTGCCAGCAGCTTAGTAATAGTCCCCTACGAGCAGTACTTC.

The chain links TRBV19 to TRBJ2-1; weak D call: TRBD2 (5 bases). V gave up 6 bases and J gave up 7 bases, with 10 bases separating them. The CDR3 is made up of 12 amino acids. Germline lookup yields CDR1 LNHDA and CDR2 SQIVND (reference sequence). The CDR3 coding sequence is TGTGCCAGTAGCCCGGGGTCGAATGAGCAGTTCTTC. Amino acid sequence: CASSPGSNEQFF.

The CDR3: CASSPGIFGRRNYGYTF. The CDR3 DNA reads as TGTGCCAGCTCACCGGGGATTTTCGGACGGAGAAACTATGGCTACACCTTC. The chain recombines TRBV18 with TRBJ1-2; unclear D gene. The CDR3 contains 17 residues. Germline values: CDR1 KGHSH, CDR2 LQKENI. The V end was cut by 3 bases, the J end by 2 bases, with 19 bases between.

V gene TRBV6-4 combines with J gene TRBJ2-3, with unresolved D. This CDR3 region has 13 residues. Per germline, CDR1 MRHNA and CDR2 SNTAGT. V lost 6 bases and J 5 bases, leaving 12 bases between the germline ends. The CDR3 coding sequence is TGTGCCAGCAGCCGATCGGGTGGAGATACGCAGTATTTT. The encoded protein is CASSRSGGDTQYF.

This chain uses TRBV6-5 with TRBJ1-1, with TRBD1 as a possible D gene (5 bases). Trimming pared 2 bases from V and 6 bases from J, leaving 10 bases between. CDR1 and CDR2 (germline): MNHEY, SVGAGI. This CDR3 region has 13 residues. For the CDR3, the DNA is TGTGCCAGCAGTTACCGAGGGGTGGCTGAAGCTTTCTTT. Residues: CASSYRGVAEAFF.

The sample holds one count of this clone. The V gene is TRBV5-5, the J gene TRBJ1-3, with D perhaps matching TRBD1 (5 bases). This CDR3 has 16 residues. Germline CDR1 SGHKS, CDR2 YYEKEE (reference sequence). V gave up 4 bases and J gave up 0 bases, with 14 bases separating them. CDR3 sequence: CASSASGRSSGNTIYF. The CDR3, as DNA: TGTGCCAGCAGCGCATCGGGACGCAGCTCTGGAAACACCATATATTTT. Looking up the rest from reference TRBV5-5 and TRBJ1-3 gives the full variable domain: DAGVTQSPTHLIKTRGQQVTLRCSPISGHKSVSWYQQVLGQGPQFIFQYYEKEERGRGNFPDRFSARQFPNYSSELNVNALLLGDSALYLCASSASGRSSGNTIYFGEGSWLTVV.

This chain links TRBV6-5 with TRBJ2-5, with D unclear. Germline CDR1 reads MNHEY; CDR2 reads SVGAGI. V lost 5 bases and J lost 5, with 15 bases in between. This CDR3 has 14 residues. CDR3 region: CASSRFLSEETQYF. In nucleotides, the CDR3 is TGTGCCAGCAGTCGCTTTTTGAGTGAGGAGACCCAGTACTTC.

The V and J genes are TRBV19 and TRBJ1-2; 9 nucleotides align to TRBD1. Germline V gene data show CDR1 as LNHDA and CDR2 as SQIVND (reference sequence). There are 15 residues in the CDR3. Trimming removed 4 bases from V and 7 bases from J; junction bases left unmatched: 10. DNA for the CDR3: TGTGCCAGTAGTACCCCTGGACAGGGGAGTTCTGGCTACACCTTC. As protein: CASSTPGQGSSGYTF. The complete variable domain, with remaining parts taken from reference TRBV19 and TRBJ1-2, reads DGGITQSPKYLFRKEGQNVTLSCEQNLNHDAMYWYRQDPGQGLRLIYYSQIVNDFQKGDIAEGYSVSREKKESFPLTVTSAQKNPTAFYLCASSTPGQGSSGYTFGSGTRLTVV.

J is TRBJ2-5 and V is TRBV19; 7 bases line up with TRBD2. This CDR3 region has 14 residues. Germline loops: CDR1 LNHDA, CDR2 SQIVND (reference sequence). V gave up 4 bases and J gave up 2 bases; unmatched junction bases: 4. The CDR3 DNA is TGTGCCAGTAGTACCGCGGGGGTACAAGAGACCCAGTACTTC. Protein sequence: CASSTAGVQETQYF.

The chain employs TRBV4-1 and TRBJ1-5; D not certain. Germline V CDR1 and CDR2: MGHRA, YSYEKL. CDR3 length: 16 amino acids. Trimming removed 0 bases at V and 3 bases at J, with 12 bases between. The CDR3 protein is CASSQDNYSLNQPQHF. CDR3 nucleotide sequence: TGCGCCAGCAGCCAAGATAACTACAGCCTCAATCAGCCCCAGCATTTT.

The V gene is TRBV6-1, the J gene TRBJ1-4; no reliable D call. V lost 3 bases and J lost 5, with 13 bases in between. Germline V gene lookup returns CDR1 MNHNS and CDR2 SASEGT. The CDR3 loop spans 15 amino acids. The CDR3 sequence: CASSDSPQTNEKLFF. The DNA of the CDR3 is TGTGCCAGCAGTGATTCCCCGCAGACCAATGAAAAACTGTTTTTT.

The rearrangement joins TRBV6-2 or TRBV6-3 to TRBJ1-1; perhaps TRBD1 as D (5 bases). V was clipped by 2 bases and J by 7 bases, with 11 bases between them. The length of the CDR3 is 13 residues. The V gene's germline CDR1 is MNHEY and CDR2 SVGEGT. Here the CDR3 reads CASSYLRDGEAFF. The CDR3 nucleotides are TGTGCCAGCAGTTACCTGAGGGACGGTGAAGCTTTCTTT.

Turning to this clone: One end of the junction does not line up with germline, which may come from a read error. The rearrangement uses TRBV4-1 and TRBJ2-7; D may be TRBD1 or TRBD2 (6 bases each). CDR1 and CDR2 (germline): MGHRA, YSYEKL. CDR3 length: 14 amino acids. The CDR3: CASSQEGGLGEQYF. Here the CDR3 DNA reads TGCGCCAGCAGCCAAGAGGGGGGCCTGGGGGAGCAGTACTTT.

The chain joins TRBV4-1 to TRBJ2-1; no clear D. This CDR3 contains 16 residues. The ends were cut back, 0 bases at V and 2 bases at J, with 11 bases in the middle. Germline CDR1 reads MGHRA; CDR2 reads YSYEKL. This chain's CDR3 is CASSQDRLATYNEQFF. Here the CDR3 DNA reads TGCGCCAGCAGCCAAGATCGGCTGGCCACCTACAATGAGCAGTTCTTC.

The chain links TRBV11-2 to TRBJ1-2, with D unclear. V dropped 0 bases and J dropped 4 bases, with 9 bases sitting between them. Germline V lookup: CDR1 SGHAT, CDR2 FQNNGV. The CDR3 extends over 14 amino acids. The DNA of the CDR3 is TGTGCCAGCAGCTTAGAGGGTCTAGGCTATGGCTACACCTTC. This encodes CASSLEGLGYGYTF. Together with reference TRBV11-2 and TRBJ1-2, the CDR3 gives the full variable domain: EAGVAQSPRYKIIEKRQSVAFWCNPISGHATLYWYQQILGQGPKLLIQFQNNGVVDDSQLPKDRFSAERLKGVDSTLKIQPAKLEDSAVYLCASSLEGLGYGYTFGSGTRLTVV.

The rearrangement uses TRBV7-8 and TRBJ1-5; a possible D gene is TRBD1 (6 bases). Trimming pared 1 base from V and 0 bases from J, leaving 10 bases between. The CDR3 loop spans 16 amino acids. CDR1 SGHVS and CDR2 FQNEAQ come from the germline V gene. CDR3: CASSLEGGYSNQPQHF. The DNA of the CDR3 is TGTGCCAGCAGCTTAGAGGGGGGCTATAGCAATCAGCCCCAGCATTTT. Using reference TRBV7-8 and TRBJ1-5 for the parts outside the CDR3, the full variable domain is GAGVSQSPRYKVAKRGQDVALRCDPISGHVSLFWYQQALGQGPEFLTYFQNEAQLDKSGLPSDRFFAERPEGSVSTLKIQRTQQEDSAVYLCASSLEGGYSNQPQHFGDGTRLSIL.

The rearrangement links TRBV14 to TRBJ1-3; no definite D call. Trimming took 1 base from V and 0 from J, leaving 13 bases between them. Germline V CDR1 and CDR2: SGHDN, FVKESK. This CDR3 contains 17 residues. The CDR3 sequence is CASSQGGITDSGNTIYF. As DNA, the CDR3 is TGTGCCAGCAGCCAAGGGGGTATCACAGACTCTGGAAACACCATATATTTT.